Listed below are T cell receptor beta chains from one sample, sequenced in a study of blood T cell repertoires in COVID-19. Measured with immunoSEQ multiplex PCR; TCRdb has only the in-frame clones, and not every one. Of hundreds of thousands of clones in the sample, 80% to 90% were seen once. Material for sequencing was peripheral blood. Every receptor here comes from a man aged 18 to 35 with COVID-19, enrolled during active disease. CDR3s include the opening cysteine and the closing phenylalanine or tryptophan. The D gene is left open where the match is weak. Size values are once, few and many counts, or a class for expanded clones, and some rows have none.

d_call	clone_size	j_call	v_call	cdr3_nt	cdr3_aa
TRBD2	few	TRBJ2-7	TRBV6-5	TGTGCCAGCAGTTACTCTAGCGGGAGCTCCTACGAGCAGTACTTC	CASSYSSGSSYEQYF
TRBD2	-	TRBJ2-2	TRBV5-1	TGCGCCAGCAGCTCCGCCAGGGAGGGGACCGGGGAGCTGTTTTTT	CASSSAREGTGELFF
-	-	TRBJ2-7	TRBV10-3	TGTGCCATCACTACAAGCGAGAGCTCCTACGAGCAGTACTTC	CAITTSESSYEQYF
-	-	TRBJ1-6	TRBV5-6	TGTGCCAGCAGCCCCGGGACAAGTAATTCACCCCTCCACTTT	CASSPGTSNSPLHF
-	-	TRBJ2-4	TRBV4-1	TGCGCCAGCAGCCAAGATCAGTCCAGGGGAGACATTCAGTACTTC	CASSQDQSRGDIQYF
TRBD2	-	TRBJ2-5	TRBV7-8	TGTGCCAGCAGCTTTGAGCGGGATGGTGGAGAGACCCAGTACTTC	CASSFERDGGETQYF
-	-	TRBJ2-1	TRBV4-1	TGCGCCAGCAGCCAACCTGGAGAGATGAATGAGCAGTTCTTC	CASSQPGEMNEQFF
-	-	TRBJ1-2	TRBV5-1	TGCGCCAGCAGCCAGGGGACGTCTAGTAACTATGGCTACACCTTC	CASSQGTSSNYGYTF
TRBD2	-	TRBJ2-5	TRBV24-1	TGTGCCACCAGTGATCCACGGATAGCGGGAGGCATGGCCCAAGAGACCCAGTACTTC	CATSDPRIAGGMAQETQYF
-	-	TRBJ2-7	TRBV6-6	TGTGCCAGCAGCCTACCCGGGGACGAGCAGTACTTC	CASSLPGDEQYF
TRBD1	-	TRBJ2-2	TRBV29-1	TGCAGCGTGGAGAGGACAGGGTCATACACCGGGGAGCTGTTTTTT	CSVERTGSYTGELFF
-	-	TRBJ2-7	TRBV2	TGTGCCAGCAGTCAACAGGGAGATTCCTACGAGCAGTACTTC	CASSQQGDSYEQYF
TRBD2	-	TRBJ2-2	TRBV4-1	TGCGCCAGCAGCCGCGGGACTAGCGGTAACACCGGGGAGCTGTTTTTT	CASSRGTSGNTGELFF
-	-	TRBJ1-2	TRBV9	TGTGCCAGCAGCGTAGCTCCGAACCGGTCGGGTGGCTACACCTTC	CASSVAPNRSGGYTF
-	-	TRBJ1-1	TRBV3-1/TRBV3-2	TGTGCCAGCAGCCAAAGTTCAGGGAACACCCCGTCGAACACTGAAGCTTTCTTT	CASSQSSGNTPSNTEAFF
-	-	TRBJ2-2	TRBV6-5	TGTGCCAGCAGTTATCAGGCCCTCACCGGGGAGCTGTTTTTT	CASSYQALTGELFF
-	-	TRBJ2-7	TRBV6-5	TGTGCCAGCAGTTTGTACAGGGTGGATTTTATGTACGAGCAGTACTTC	CASSLYRVDFMYEQYF
-	-	TRBJ2-5	TRBV10-3	TGTGCCATCAGTGAGTCTAACTACCAAGAGACCCAGTACTTC	CAISESNYQETQYF
-	few	TRBJ1-1	TRBV2	TGTGCCAGCAGTGATAGGGAGATCGCTGAAGCTTTCTTT	CASSDREIAEAFF
TRBD2	-	TRBJ2-7	TRBV7-9	TGTGCCAGCACAAACCTAGCGGGAACATACGAGCAGTACTTC	CASTNLAGTYEQYF